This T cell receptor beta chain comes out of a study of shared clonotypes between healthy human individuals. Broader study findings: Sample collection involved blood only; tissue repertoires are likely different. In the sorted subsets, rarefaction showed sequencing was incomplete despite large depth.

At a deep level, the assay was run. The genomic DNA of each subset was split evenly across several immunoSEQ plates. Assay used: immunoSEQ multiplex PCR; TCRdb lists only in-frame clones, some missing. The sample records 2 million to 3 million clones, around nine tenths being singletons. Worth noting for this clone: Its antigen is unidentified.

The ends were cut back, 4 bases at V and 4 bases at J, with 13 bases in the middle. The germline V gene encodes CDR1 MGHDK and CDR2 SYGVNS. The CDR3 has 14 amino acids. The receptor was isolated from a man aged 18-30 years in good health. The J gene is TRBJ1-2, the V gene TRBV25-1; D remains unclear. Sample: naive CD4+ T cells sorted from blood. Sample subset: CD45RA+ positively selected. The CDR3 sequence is CASSGPSPFYGYTF. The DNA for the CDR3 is TGTGCCAGCAGTGGCCCGAGCCCCTTCTATGGCTACACCTTC.